Shown below are 21 T cell receptor beta chains from a single sample sequenced in a study of technical replicates of blood from several donors. Here immunoSEQ multiplex PCR was the method, and the copy in TCRdb shows in-frame clones only, minus some. The table shows around 100,000 clones, with approximately 95% occurring only once. The sample comprised T cells isolated from PBMCs. The source of these receptors is a human donor in good health.

The J gene is TRBJ2-1, the V gene TRBV14, with TRBD2 matching over 7 bases. The CDR3 is 16 amino acids. V trimming: 4 bases; J trimming: 5 bases; junction bases outside the gene matches: 11. CDR1 and CDR2 from the germline V gene are SGHDN and FVKESK. Written as DNA, the CDR3 is TGTGCCAGCAGCCTGGACCTTAGCGGGCGTGACAATGAGCAGTTCTTC. Residues: CASSLDLSGRDNEQFF.

V and J are TRBV4-3 and TRBJ2-7; perhaps TRBD2 as D (6 bases). The V end was cut by 1 base, the J end by 0 bases, with 13 bases between. The V gene's germline CDR1 is LGHNA and CDR2 YSLEER. The CDR3 consists of 16 residues. DNA of the CDR3: TGCGCCAGCAGCCAAGGAGTCGACGGGAGCTCCTACGAGCAGTACTTC. Translating gives CASSQGVDGSSYEQYF.

The chain carries TRBV5-1 and TRBJ2-7; D possibly corresponds to TRBD1 (5 bases). The V and J ends lost 0 bases and 7 bases respectively, with 17 bases between them. The CDR3 has 15 amino acids. Germline V gives CDR1 SGHRS, CDR2 YFSETQ. CDR3 residues: CASSLDQGIKSEQYF. CDR3 in DNA: TGCGCCAGCAGCTTGGACCAGGGAATAAAATCAGAGCAGTACTTC.

The genes are TRBV30 and TRBJ2-3, with TRBD2 identical over 11 bases. After removal of 3 bases from V and 2 bases from J, the junction contained 4 bases not matched to a gene. CDR1 is GTSNPN and CDR2 is SVGIG in the germline V gene (reference sequence). This CDR3 contains 15 residues. DNA of the CDR3: TGTGCCTGGAGCTCTAGCGGGAGGCCCACAGATACGCAGTATTTT. Its translation is CAWSSSGRPTDTQYF.

The rearrangement links TRBV7-2 to TRBJ1-5; D is unresolved. This CDR3 is built from 12 residues. The V end lost 8 bases, the J end lost 0 bases, and 5 bases lay between the germline ends. Germline V gene sequence: CDR1 SGHTA, CDR2 FQGNSA. CDR3 amino acids: CASSYSNQPQHF. CDR3 DNA: TGTGCCAGCTCTTATAGCAATCAGCCCCAGCATTTT.

The chain carries TRBV6-6 and TRBJ2-5; 8 bases fit TRBD1. V shed 6 bases, J shed 5 bases, and the junction held 11 bases outside the gene matches. In germline, CDR1 is MNHNY, CDR2 SVGAGI (reference sequence). This CDR3 is 15 amino acids long. CDR3 DNA sequence: TGTGCCAGCAGCAATACCGGACAGGGAATGGAGACCCAGTACTTC. Its protein product is CASSNTGQGMETQYF.

The V and J genes are TRBV7-2 and TRBJ2-3; D is ambiguous. V was pared by 0 bases and J by 0 bases, with 4 bases between. CDR1 and CDR2 from the germline V gene are SGHTA and FQGNSA. This CDR3 has 14 residues. This chain's CDR3 is CASSLATSTDTQYF. DNA for the CDR3: TGTGCCAGCAGCTTAGCTACTAGCACAGATACGCAGTATTTT. Based on the CDR3 plus reference TRBV7-2 and TRBJ2-3, the full variable domain is GAGVSQSPSNKVTEKGKDVELRCDPISGHTALYWYRQSLGQGLEFLIYFQGNSAPDKSGLPSDRFSAERTGGSVSTLTIQRTQQEDSAVYLCASSLATSTDTQYFGPGTRLTVL.

This chain links TRBV27 with TRBJ1-1; D is possibly TRBD1 (5 bases). The CDR3 covers 15 residues. Trimming left V 6 bases short and J 4 bases short, with 18 bases between. Germline V gene data show CDR1 as MNHEY and CDR2 as SMNVEV (reference sequence). The CDR3 sequence: CASRFFDGGRTEAFF. The DNA of the CDR3 is TGTGCCAGCAGATTTTTTGACGGGGGTCGCACTGAAGCTTTCTTT.

The chain recombines TRBV5-8 with TRBJ1-1; D is unclear. The CDR3 sequence is 11 residues long. Trimming left V 4 bases short and J 8 bases short, with 9 bases between. Germline V lookup: CDR1 SGHTS, CDR2 YDEGEE. The CDR3 reads CASSLTPEAFF. CDR3 in DNA: TGTGCCAGCAGCCTTACACCAGAAGCTTTCTTT.

This chain uses TRBV11-3 with TRBJ2-2; the match to TRBD2 covers 9 bases. The CDR3 is 15 amino acids. Germline CDR1 is SGHNT and CDR2 is YENEEA. The trim removed 4 bases at V and 4 bases at J, leaving 4 bases unmatched. The CDR3 spells CASSSGLALTGELFF. The CDR3 DNA reads as TGTGCCAGCAGCTCAGGACTAGCGCTCACCGGGGAGCTGTTTTTT.

The chain joins TRBV15 to TRBJ2-5; TRBD2 aligns across 9 bases. Germline V lookup: CDR1 LNHNV, CDR2 YYDKDF (reference sequence). The CDR3 totals 13 residues. Losses at the gene ends were 8 bases for V and 3 bases for J; bases not matched to a gene: 4. The CDR3 loop is CATVTSGKETQYF. Here the CDR3 DNA reads TGTGCCACCGTGACTAGCGGCAAAGAGACCCAGTACTTC.

This clone appeared a single time. The CDR3 protein is CASSPDRASGANVLTF. CDR3 in DNA: TGTGCCAGCAGCCCAGACAGGGCCTCTGGGGCCAACGTCCTGACTTTC. The chain combines TRBV14 with TRBJ2-6; TRBD1 agrees at 7 bases. V dropped 4 bases and J dropped 0; count of bases not matched to a gene: 3. CDR1 SGHDN and CDR2 FVKESK come from the germline V gene. This CDR3 spans 16 amino acids. Complete variable domain (other parts from reference TRBV14 and TRBJ2-6): EAGVTQFPSHSVIEKGQTVTLRCDPISGHDNLYWYRRVMGKEIKFLLHFVKESKQDESGMPNNRFLAERTGGTYSTLKVQPAELEDSGVYFCASSPDRASGANVLTFGAGSRLTVL.

The table lists this clone with a count of one. The chain employs TRBV19 and TRBJ2-3; 8 bases agree with TRBD1. Germline CDR1 and CDR2: LNHDA and SQIVND (reference sequence). V shed 5 bases, J shed 0 bases, and the junction held 4 bases outside the gene matches. The length of the CDR3 is 15 residues. CDR3 in amino acids: CASSATGGSTDTQYF. For the CDR3, the DNA is TGTGCCAGTAGTGCCACAGGGGGTAGCACAGATACGCAGTATTTT.

The rearrangement uses TRBV29-1 and TRBJ1-4; 7 nucleotides line up with TRBD1. The CDR3 runs to 13 residues. Per germline, CDR1 SQVTM and CDR2 ANQGSEA. Losses at the gene ends were 4 bases for V and 5 bases for J; bases not matched to a gene: 4. CDR3 sequence: CSVGAGGNEKLFF. DNA of the CDR3: TGCAGCGTTGGGGCAGGGGGGAATGAAAAACTGTTTTTT.

The rearrangement links TRBV28 to TRBJ1-5; tentative D call: TRBD1 (5 bases). Trimming removed 5 bases at V and 4 bases at J, with 21 bases between. CDR3 length equals 17 residues. Germline assignment: CDR1 MDHEN and CDR2 SYDVKM. The CDR3: CASSPPSGTRGNQPQHF. For the CDR3, the DNA is TGTGCCAGCAGTCCTCCCTCCGGGACCCGGGGGAATCAGCCCCAGCATTTT.

V gene TRBV2 combines with J gene TRBJ2-6; D remains unclear. V was pared by 1 base and J by 0 bases, with 4 bases between. This CDR3 comprises 15 residues. Germline V CDR1 and CDR2: SNHLY, FYNNEI. CDR3 nucleotides: TGTGCCAGCAGTGAAGACAGCTCTGGGGCCAACGTCCTGACTTTC. The encoded protein is CASSEDSSGANVLTF.

V usage is TRBV9 and J usage is TRBJ2-5, with TRBD2 identical over 9 bases. The CDR3 spans 16 residues. V shed 4 bases, J shed 3 bases, and the junction held 10 bases outside the gene matches. The germline gives CDR1 SGDLS, CDR2 YYNGEE. As DNA, the CDR3 is TGTGCCAGCAGCCCCTCCCTGGCTAGCGGGAAAGAGACCCAGTACTTC. Its protein is CASSPSLASGKETQYF.

The chain carries TRBV6-1 and TRBJ2-2; D call uncertain. The V end lost 8 bases, the J end lost 1 base, and 2 bases lay between the germline ends. CDR3 length equals 11 residues. Germline CDR1 reads MNHNS; CDR2 reads SASEGT. The DNA of the CDR3 is TGTGCCAGCCGGAACACCGGGGAGCTGTTTTTT. It translates to CASRNTGELFF.

The rearrangement links TRBV27 to TRBJ1-1; the D is unclear. The V gene lost 3 bases and the J gene lost 6 bases, with 11 bases spanning the gap. The CDR3 loop spans 13 amino acids. Germline V gene data show CDR1 as MNHEY and CDR2 as SMNVEV (reference sequence). CDR3 DNA sequence: TGTGCCAGCAGTTTCGGGGTTGGTTCTGAAGCTTTCTTT. It yields the protein CASSFGVGSEAFF.

This clone was detected once. The chain employs TRBV7-9 and TRBJ1-3, with D hard to call. The CDR3 has 13 amino acids. V was trimmed by 5 bases and J by 4 bases, leaving 9 bases between them. Germline V gives CDR1 SEHNR, CDR2 FQNEAQ (reference sequence). The CDR3 sequence is CASSPQQGNTIYF. The CDR3 DNA is TGTGCCAGCAGCCCACAGCAAGGAAACACCATATATTTT.

J is TRBJ2-3 and V is TRBV29-1, with TRBD2 identical over 13 bases. The CDR3 totals 16 residues. J lost 2 bases, V lost 7 bases, and 9 bases had no gene match. The germline gives CDR1 SQVTM, CDR2 ANQGSEA. The CDR3 spells CSAGLAGDMVTDTQYF. Here the CDR3 DNA reads TGCAGCGCAGGACTAGCGGGAGATATGGTCACAGATACGCAGTATTTT.